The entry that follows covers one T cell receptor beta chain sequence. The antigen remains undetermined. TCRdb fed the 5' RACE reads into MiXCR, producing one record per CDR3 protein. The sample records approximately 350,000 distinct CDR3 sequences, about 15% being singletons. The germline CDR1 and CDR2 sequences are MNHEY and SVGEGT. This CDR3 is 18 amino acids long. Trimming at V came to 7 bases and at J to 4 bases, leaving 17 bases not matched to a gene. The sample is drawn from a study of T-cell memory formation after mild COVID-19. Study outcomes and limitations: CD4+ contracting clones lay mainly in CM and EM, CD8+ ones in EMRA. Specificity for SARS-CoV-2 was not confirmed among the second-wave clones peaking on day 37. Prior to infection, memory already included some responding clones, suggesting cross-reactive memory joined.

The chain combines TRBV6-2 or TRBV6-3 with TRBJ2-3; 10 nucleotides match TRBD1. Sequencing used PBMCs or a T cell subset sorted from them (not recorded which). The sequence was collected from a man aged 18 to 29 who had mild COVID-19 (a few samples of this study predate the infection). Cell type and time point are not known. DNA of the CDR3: TGTGCCAGCACCCCAGGGGACAGGGGACCCATGGGTCCAGATACGCAGTATTTT. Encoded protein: CASTPGDRGPMGPDTQYF.